In this sample, the clone carrying this T cell receptor (beta chain) turned up once. One junction end does not reproduce the germline sequence, and a read error may be involved. These data come from a study of post-analysis software for immune sequencing data. Unique-molecular-identifier-tagged TCR beta cDNA libraries were used. TCRdb ran MiXCR on the PCR reads and lists one entry per CDR3 protein. The data show about 820,000 distinct CDR3 sequences, about 50% seen once. The receptor was derived from a girl under 18 with multiple sclerosis. Sequencing was done on a sample of blood.

CDR3 coding DNA: TGCAGCGTTGAAGACAGGCGGGGGGGCACAGGTACGCAGTATTTT. Its protein is CSVEDRRGGTGTQYF. The chain uses TRBV29-1 and TRBJ2-3, with 9 bases matching TRBD2. CDR3 size: 15 residues. From germline, CDR1 is SQVTM and CDR2 ANQGSEA.